Below, one T cell receptor beta chain is given with its context. Clinical history as reported by participants underpinned cohort assignment. Using immunoSEQ multiplex PCR, the repertoire was profiled, and TCRdb retains in-frame clones only, with some absent. The sample has some 400,000 clones, roughly nine tenths seen once. These data come from a study of blood T cell repertoires in COVID-19. Across the whole study: Nucleic acid was either cDNA or gDNA, and it came from T cells, B-cell-depleted T cells, or PBMCs.

The CDR3 has 13 residues. Trimming cost V 1 base and J 5 bases, with 8 bases left between them. In germline, CDR1 is MGHRA, CDR2 YSYEKL. The receptor's source is a man in his thirties or forties who had recovered from COVID-19. The source material was PBMCs or T cells enriched from blood (not recorded which). V usage is TRBV4-1 and J usage is TRBJ1-2, with D possibly TRBD1 on 6 matching bases. The DNA for the CDR3 is TGCGCCAGCAGCCAAGTCAGGGGTTATGGCTACACCTTC. Its protein product is CASSQVRGYGYTF.